At least ten counts were recorded for the clone carrying this T cell receptor beta chain. Its specificity is not known. This sample is drawn from a study of siplizumab effects on memory and regulatory T cells. Study in general: Each responder-stimulator pair had a siplizumab approximately 1 ug/mL reaction and a drug-free control. General study results and limits: Greater diversity than memory cells seemed evident in naive T cells, which also appeared to be major alloresponse contributors. Alloreactive sequences traceable to unstimulated CD4+ memory cells declined significantly under siplizumab.

Clones were sequenced by immunoSEQ multiplex PCR, and TCRdb holds only the in-frame ones, with some missing. The repertoire includes 15,000 to 20,000 clones, under 55% of them detected once, and roughly 5.3% sits in the top ten. It was at 37°C and for 5 to 7 days that the mixed lymphocyte reaction cells were cocultured. Responder PBMCs underwent CFSE labelling, stimulator PBMCs underwent Violet Dye labelling, and both were mixed at 1:1. This TCR was recovered from a human donor in good health; the cells came from an allogeneic mixed lymphocyte reaction. Sequencing used CFSE-low (dividing) CD4+ T cells sorted from an allogeneic mixed lymphocyte reaction.

CDR3 nucleotides: TGTGCCAGCTCACCACGGGGGTGGGAGCAGTACTTC. It translates to CASSPRGWEQYF. The chain employs TRBV18 and TRBJ2-7, with D possibly called TRBD1 or TRBD2 (5 bases each). This CDR3 has 12 amino acids. V was clipped by 1 base and J by 7 bases, with 8 bases between them. CDR1 is KGHSH and CDR2 is LQKENI in the germline V gene. The whole variable domain, filled in from reference TRBV18 and TRBJ2-7, reads NAGVMQNPRHLVRRRGQEARLRCSPMKGHSHVYWYRQLPEEGLKFMVYLQKENIIDESGMPKERFSAEFPKEGPSILRIQQVVRGDSAAYFCASSPRGWEQYFGPGTRLTVT.